This TCR beta chain was obtained from a study of CD8 T cells in Susac syndrome. Negative magnetic isolation gave CD8+ and CD4+ cells; FACS enriched CD8+ TEMRA. V dropped 5 bases and J dropped 0; count of bases not matched to a gene: 4. The germline CDR1 and CDR2 sequences are SQVTM and ANQGSEA. This CDR3 comprises 14 residues. Reverse transcription of about 0.45 to 1 ug RNA was performed with random hexamers. Each CDR3 protein is one row after TCRdb ran MiXCR on the immunoSEQ multiplex PCR reads. The sample lists about 160,000 distinct CDR3 sequences, roughly 94% seen once, with 0.085% to 0.095% in the top ten.

Sequences were obtained from CD4+ T cells from PBMCs. The chain carries TRBV29-1 and TRBJ1-3, with 7 positions matching TRBD1. This clonotype was sampled from a human donor with multiple sclerosis. The CDR3 here is CSVMGTASGNTIYF. CDR3 nucleotide sequence: TGCAGCGTTATGGGGACAGCCTCTGGAAACACCATATATTTT.